This TCR beta chain comes out of a study of cytomegalovirus exposure and HLA in healthy donors. Background on the study: Roughly 80 million unique TCRs from HLA-typed donors made up an early data release. The study placed around 80% of its approximately 360 genotyped donors in the Caucasian-associated ancestry cluster. Study-wide results and caveats: Among TCR beta chains of equal frequency, HLA-associated ones were more clonally expanded in a later analysis.

This clone was seen just once. Its matching antigen is unknown. PCR involved 60 Vbeta and 13 Jbeta primers. The repertoire was sequenced with immunoSEQ multiplex PCR; TCRdb's copy has only in-frame clones and lacks some. The sample yields about 230,000 clones, 85% seen once. This sequence originates from a girl aged 2 to 10 in good health and CMV-seronegative. The sequencing input was PBMCs.

CDR3 loop: CASSYRGEETQYF. The DNA of the CDR3 is TGTGCCAGCAGCTACAGGGGTGAAGAGACCCAGTACTTC. The genes are TRBV14 and TRBJ2-5, with TRBD1 identical over 7 bases. The CDR3 totals 13 residues. The ends lost 5 bases at V and 3 bases at J; junction bases unmatched: 3. CDR1 and CDR2 from the germline V gene are SGHDN and FVKESK. Full variable domain (rest looked up from reference TRBV14 and TRBJ2-5): EAGVTQFPSHSVIEKGQTVTLRCDPISGHDNLYWYRRVMGKEIKFLLHFVKESKQDESGMPNNRFLAERTGGTYSTLKVQPAELEDSGVYFCASSYRGEETQYFGPGTRLLVL.